This passage covers 27 T cell receptor beta chains from one sample sequenced in a study of T cell repertoires in cytomegalovirus infection. One entry per CDR3 protein, called by TCRdb with MiXCR from the reads. The profile covers nearly 550,000 distinct CDR3 sequences, with 16% appearing a single time and roughly a quarter taken by the ten largest. The sample comprised CD8+ T cells from PBMCs. The receptors were sampled from a human donor in good health (CMV status not recorded). Some clones in this sample may be carry-over from other donors' samples.

This sequence joins TRBV11-3 and TRBJ2-5, with TRBD2 matching over 13 bases. CDR3 length equals 18 residues. V was clipped by 4 bases and J by 5 bases; unmatched bases: 13. Germline-derived CDR1 and CDR2 are SGHNT and YENEEA. The CDR3 DNA reads as TGTGCCAGCAGCTCGGGACTAGCGGGACCCGGGGGGGCTGAGACCCAGTACTTC. Amino acids: CASSSGLAGPGGAETQYF.

The chain couples TRBV20-1 to TRBJ2-2, with TRBD2 identical over 9 bases. This CDR3 is built from 15 residues. After removal of 6 bases from V and 7 bases from J, the junction contained 12 bases not matched to a gene. CDR1 is DFQATT, CDR2 SNEGSKA, per germline (reference sequence). The CDR3 DNA reads TGCAGTGCCCCTCACAGAAGCGGGAGGAGCGGGGAGCTGTTTTTT. Residues: CSAPHRSGRSGELFF.

The V call is TRBV19, the J call TRBJ2-1; 15 bases fit TRBD2. The CDR3 runs to 16 residues. Unmatched junction bases numbered 8, after V lost 6 bases and J lost 8 bases. Germline values: CDR1 LNHDA, CDR2 SQIVND (reference sequence). CDR3 protein: CASSPGLAGGFDEQFF. DNA of the CDR3: TGTGCCAGTAGCCCAGGACTAGCGGGAGGGTTCGATGAGCAGTTCTTC.

V usage is TRBV27 and J usage is TRBJ2-1; D gene uncertain. CDR3 length: 13 amino acids. Germline assignment: CDR1 MNHEY and CDR2 SMNVEV (reference sequence). Between the trimmed V and J ends, which lost 1 base and 5 bases, there was a span of 6 bases. CDR3 loop: CASSLYSNNEQFF. In DNA form, the CDR3 reads TGTGCCAGCAGTTTATACAGCAACAATGAGCAGTTCTTC.

The genes are TRBV6-4 and TRBJ2-3, with 12 bases aligning to TRBD2. CDR1 is MRHNA and CDR2 is SNTAGT in the germline V gene. The length of the CDR3 is 16 residues. V shed 3 bases and J 7 bases; nucleotides not matched to a gene: 8. This CDR3 reads CASSEGLAGTIHTQYF. The CDR3 DNA sequence: TGTGCCAGCAGTGAAGGACTAGCGGGAACTATCCATACGCAGTATTTT.

This clonotype was observed many times. The chain joins TRBV11-2 to TRBJ2-7; 8 bases fit TRBD1. From germline, CDR1 is SGHAT and CDR2 FQNNGV. The CDR3 is made up of 12 amino acids. After removal of 4 bases from V and 6 bases from J, the junction contained 2 bases not matched to a gene. CDR3 protein: CASSYRGFEQYF. In DNA form, the CDR3 reads TGTGCCAGCAGCTACAGGGGGTTCGAGCAGTACTTC.

This clonotype was detected a few times. The chain uses TRBV29-1 and TRBJ1-2; 7 bases are shared with TRBD1. V lost 6 bases and J lost 0; bases outside the gene matches: 10. Germline CDR1 is SQVTM and CDR2 is ANQGSEA. This CDR3 has 15 amino acids. The CDR3 bases are TGCAGCGTCCTCCACCCCAGGGGGACTAACTATGGCTACACCTTC. It yields the protein CSVLHPRGTNYGYTF.

This clonotype was recorded a few times. Written as DNA, the CDR3 is TGCAGTGCTAGAGCTAGCGGTAACTCCTACAATGAGCAGTTCTTC. Translating gives CSARASGNSYNEQFF. The chain links TRBV20-1 to TRBJ2-1; TRBD2 matches at 7 bases. CDR3 length equals 15 residues. Germline V gene data show CDR1 as DFQATT and CDR2 as SNEGSKA (reference sequence). V shed 1 base and J 0 bases; nucleotides not matched to a gene: 3.

This clonotype was observed a handful of times. The rearrangement uses TRBV4-1 and TRBJ2-7; D might be TRBD1 or TRBD2, each matching 5 bases. From germline, CDR1 is MGHRA and CDR2 YSYEKL. The CDR3 has 18 amino acids. V was clipped by 6 bases and J by 3 bases, with 27 bases between them. CDR3 amino acids: CASSLQSGTAGLRYEQYF. DNA for the CDR3: TGCGCCAGCAGTTTGCAATCCGGGACGGCAGGATTACGCTACGAGCAGTACTTC.

This clonotype was picked up one time. The V gene is TRBV28, the J gene TRBJ2-7; D gene unclear. V lost 6 bases to trimming and J lost 0 bases, with 15 bases between them. The CDR3 covers 15 residues. Germline V gives CDR1 MDHEN, CDR2 SYDVKM. CDR3 sequence (DNA): TGTGCCAGCAGAGGGCCTCGGTCAGACTCCTACGAGCAGTACTTC. Encoded protein: CASRGPRSDSYEQYF.

In its sample, this clonotype was seen a few times. The J gene is TRBJ2-1, the V gene TRBV12-3 or TRBV12-4; D is unresolved. V gave up 6 bases and J gave up 9 bases, with 18 bases separating them. CDR3 length: 14 residues. The CDR3 DNA reads TGTGCCAGCAGATCCGGGTCCCAAAAGGGTGAGCAGTTCTTC. This encodes CASRSGSQKGEQFF.

The table lists this clonotype with many counts. The rearrangement joins TRBV12-3 or TRBV12-4 to TRBJ1-5; unclear D gene. The CDR3 extends over 15 amino acids. V shed 3 bases and J shed 7 bases, with 16 bases lying between them. The CDR3 here is CASSFAPSEGQPQHF. DNA for the CDR3: TGTGCCAGCAGTTTTGCCCCGAGTGAAGGGCAGCCCCAGCATTTT.

The J gene is TRBJ1-6, the V gene TRBV7-9, with D possibly matching TRBD1 (5 bases). The CDR3 extends over 17 amino acids. Per the germline V gene, CDR1 is SEHNR and CDR2 is FQNEAQ (reference sequence). Trimming shortened V by 0 bases and J by 6 bases, and 15 bases separated the two germline ends. CDR3 DNA: TGTGCCAGCAGCTTAGCCGCGACAGAGTATTTTAATTCACCCCTCCACTTT. Its translation is CASSLAATEYFNSPLHF.

This clonotype was counted only a few times. J is TRBJ1-2 and V is TRBV29-1, with TRBD1 identical over 8 bases. V shed 4 bases, J shed 1 base, and the junction held 5 bases outside the gene matches. The CDR3 length is 14 residues. Germline V gives CDR1 SQVTM, CDR2 ANQGSEA. CDR3 residues: CSVVGGQGNYGYTF. The CDR3 DNA sequence: TGCAGCGTTGTCGGTGGACAGGGTAACTATGGCTACACCTTC.

This clonotype appeared a few times. The rearrangement links TRBV2 to TRBJ2-5; D is possibly TRBD1 (5 bases). V was shortened by 10 bases and J by 0 bases, with 18 bases between the two germline ends. Germline values: CDR1 SNHLY, CDR2 FYNNEI. The CDR3 runs to 15 residues. The CDR3 nucleotides are TGTGCCATCAAAGGTCAGGGTTGGAACCAAGAGACCCAGTACTTC. Its protein product is CAIKGQGWNQETQYF. The whole variable domain, filled in from reference TRBV2 and TRBJ2-5, reads EPEVTQTPSHQVTQMGQEVILRCVPISNHLYFYWYRQILGQKVEFLVSFYNNEISEKSEIFDDQFSVERPDGSNFTLKIRSTKLEDSAMYFCAIKGQGWNQETQYFGPGTRLLVL.

This clonotype was found many times. The chain uses TRBV2 and TRBJ1-2; D is perhaps TRBD1 (6 bases). Trimming stripped 10 bases from V and 8 bases from J, with 23 bases between. CDR1 is SNHLY and CDR2 is FYNNEI in the germline V gene. CDR3 length: 14 amino acids. The CDR3 DNA reads TGTGCCACCAACAAGGGGGGCGCAGGAGGCGGCTACACCTTC. Translation: CATNKGGAGGGYTF.

This clonotype showed up many times. The rearrangement uses TRBV28 and TRBJ2-5, with 16 positions matching TRBD2. Germline V gives CDR1 MDHEN, CDR2 SYDVKM. The CDR3 covers 17 residues. V lost 5 bases, J lost 5 bases, and 8 bases stayed unmatched. CDR3 DNA sequence: TGTGCCAGCAGTCCGGGACTAGCGGGAGGGCCTGGGGAGACCCAGTACTTC. Protein product: CASSPGLAGGPGETQYF.

This clonotype was counted a few times. The chain recombines TRBV6-8 with TRBJ2-2; D not certain. The germline CDR1 and CDR2 sequences are MNHGY and SAAAGT. V shed 10 bases and J shed 0 bases, with 12 bases lying between them. The length of the CDR3 is 14 residues. For the CDR3, the DNA is TGTGCCACCCACCCTCTCTCGAACACCGGGGAGCTGTTTTTT. Protein: CATHPLSNTGELFF.

The chain uses TRBV20-1 and TRBJ2-2; D may be TRBD1 (5 bases). The V gene lost 6 bases and the J gene lost 7 bases, with 15 bases spanning the gap. This CDR3 is 13 amino acids long. CDR1 and CDR2 from the germline V gene are DFQATT and SNEGSKA (reference sequence). The CDR3 protein is CSALKGQDGELFF. For the CDR3, the DNA is TGCAGTGCCCTAAAGGGGCAGGACGGGGAGCTGTTTTTT.

This clonotype was seen at least ten times. The genes are TRBV27 and TRBJ2-1; TRBD2 matches 12 bases. Germline assignment: CDR1 MNHEY and CDR2 SMNVEV (reference sequence). CDR3 size: 16 residues. Trimming at V came to 5 bases and at J to 5 bases, leaving 7 bases not matched to a gene. The CDR3 DNA follows: TGTGCCAGCAGTCTCCCGACTAGCGGGGGAGACAATGAGCAGTTCTTC. Translation gives CASSLPTSGGDNEQFF.

This clonotype was seen a handful of times. The chain couples TRBV12-3 or TRBV12-4 to TRBJ1-2, with 9 bases aligning to TRBD1. V gave up 6 bases and J gave up 5 bases; unmatched junction bases: 7. The CDR3 spans 14 residues. The CDR3: CASSSTGTGYGYTF. The CDR3 nucleotides are TGTGCCAGCAGCTCTACCGGGACAGGGTATGGCTACACCTTC.

This sequence joins TRBV23-1 and TRBJ2-1; D not resolved. TRBV23-1 has ORF status, its function being uncertain. The CDR3 is 15 amino acids. With 3 bases removed from V and 2 bases from J, the gap between germline ends came to 11 bases. CDR3 sequence: CASSQIAPTYNEQFF. The CDR3 nucleotides read TGCGCCAGCAGTCAGATCGCCCCGACCTACAATGAGCAGTTCTTC.

This clonotype was seen a few times. The V gene is TRBV28, the J gene TRBJ1-5; D is unresolved. This CDR3 is built from 17 residues. Trimming took off 1 base at V and 0 bases at J, with 13 bases between the two ends. Germline V lookup: CDR1 MDHEN, CDR2 SYDVKM. The DNA of the CDR3 is TGTGCCAGCAGTTTATATCCAGAGAGCTATAGCAATCAGCCCCAGCATTTT. It encodes CASSLYPESYSNQPQHF. The entire variable domain, with the rest obtained from reference TRBV28 and TRBJ1-5, is as follows: DVKVTQSSRYLVKRTGEKVFLECVQDMDHENMFWYRQDPGLGLRLIYFSYDVKMKEKGDIPEGYSVSREKKERFSLILESASTNQTSMYLCASSLYPESYSNQPQHFGDGTRLSIL.

Ten or more counts support this clonotype. V is TRBV7-9 and J is TRBJ2-3; 9 nucleotides line up with TRBD2. The CDR3 has 17 residues. Germline values: CDR1 SEHNR, CDR2 FQNEAQ (reference sequence). The V gene end was trimmed by 5 bases and the J gene end by 5 bases; junction bases not matched to a gene: 14. DNA for the CDR3: TGTGCCAGCAGCCGACCTTTCCAGCGGGAGGAAGGAGATACGCAGTATTTT. This translates into CASSRPFQREEGDTQYF.

This sequence joins TRBV2 and TRBJ1-1; D is unresolved. CDR1 and CDR2 (germline): SNHLY, FYNNEI. The V end was cut by 7 bases, the J end by 6 bases, with 12 bases between. The length of the CDR3 is 12 residues. CDR3 DNA: TGTGCCAGCAAGGAAGGGATCGCTGAAGCTTTCTTT. Amino acids: CASKEGIAEAFF.

This chain uses TRBV9 with TRBJ2-3; a possible D gene is TRBD2 (5 bases). This CDR3 is 15 amino acids long. CDR1 and CDR2 (germline): SGDLS, YYNGEE. V lost 6 bases, J lost 2 bases, and 16 bases lay in between. The CDR3 sequence is CASTREGITTDTQYF. The CDR3 DNA sequence: TGTGCCAGCACGAGAGAGGGAATAACCACAGATACGCAGTATTTT.

This clonotype was found many times. V usage is TRBV19 and J usage is TRBJ1-5, with D unclear. The CDR3 sequence is 16 residues long. The germline CDR1 and CDR2 sequences are LNHDA and SQIVND (reference sequence). V lost 2 bases and J 4 bases, leaving 15 bases between the germline ends. CDR3 sequence (DNA): TGTGCCAGTAGTATAATGTGGGTGGTGACGAATCAGCCCCAGCATTTT. As protein: CASSIMWVVTNQPQHF.